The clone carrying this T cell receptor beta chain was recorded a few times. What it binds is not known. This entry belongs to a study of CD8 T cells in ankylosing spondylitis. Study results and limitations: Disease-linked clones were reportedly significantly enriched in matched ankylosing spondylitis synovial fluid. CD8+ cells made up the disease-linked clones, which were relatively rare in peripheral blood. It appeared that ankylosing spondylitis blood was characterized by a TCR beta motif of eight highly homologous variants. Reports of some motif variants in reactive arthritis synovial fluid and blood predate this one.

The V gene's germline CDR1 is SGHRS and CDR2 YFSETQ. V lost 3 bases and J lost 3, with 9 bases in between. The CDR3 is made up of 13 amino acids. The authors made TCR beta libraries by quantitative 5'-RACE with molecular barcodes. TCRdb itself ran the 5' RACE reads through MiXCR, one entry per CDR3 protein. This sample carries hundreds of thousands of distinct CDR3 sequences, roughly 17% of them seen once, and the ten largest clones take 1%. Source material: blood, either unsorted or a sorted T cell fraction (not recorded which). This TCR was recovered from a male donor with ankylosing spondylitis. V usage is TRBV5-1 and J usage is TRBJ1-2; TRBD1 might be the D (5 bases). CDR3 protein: CASSSDSYYGYTF. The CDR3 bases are TGCGCCAGCAGCTCCGACAGTTACTATGGCTACACCTTC.